Listed here are 20 T cell receptor beta chains from one sample, sequenced in a study of cytomegalovirus exposure and HLA in healthy donors. Primers: 60 Vbeta forward and 13 Jbeta reverse. Method: immunoSEQ multiplex PCR; TCRdb's copy keeps in-frame clones and lacks some. This sample carries about 120,000 clones, approximately 74% of them seen once, and the ten largest clones take about 9.9%. What was sequenced was PBMCs. All receptors derive from a woman aged 50 to 60 in good health and CMV-seropositive.

The chain joins TRBV7-9 to TRBJ1-3; D gene uncertain. Looked up from germline, CDR1 is SEHNR and CDR2 is FQNEAQ (reference sequence). V lost 5 bases to trimming and J lost 1 base, with 12 bases between them. This CDR3 comprises 15 residues. For the CDR3, the DNA is TGTGCCAGCAGCGAACCGAGGTGGTCTGGAAACACCATATATTTT. Its protein product is CASSEPRWSGNTIYF.

This clone was counted a few times. The rearrangement joins TRBV11-3 to TRBJ2-2; maybe TRBD1 (6 bases). The V gene's germline CDR1 is SGHNT and CDR2 YENEEA. V was cut by 4 bases and J by 5 bases, with 8 bases left in between. The CDR3 covers 13 residues. CDR3 bases: TGTGCCAGCAGCTGGACAGAAACCGGGGAGCTGTTTTTT. This translates into CASSWTETGELFF.

J is TRBJ2-7 and V is TRBV6-1; D not certain. The V gene lost 1 base and the J gene lost 0 bases, with 10 bases spanning the gap. This CDR3 region has 15 residues. CDR1 MNHNS and CDR2 SASEGT come from the germline V gene. CDR3 coding DNA: TGTGCCAGCAGTGAAGGAGCAGGATTCTCCTACGAGCAGTACTTC. Translated, it gives CASSEGAGFSYEQYF.

V gene TRBV28 combines with J gene TRBJ1-1; D perhaps matches TRBD1 (6 bases). The germline V and J ends were trimmed by 10 bases and 0 bases, with 9 bases remaining between them. The CDR3 spans 12 residues. CDR1 and CDR2 (germline): MDHEN, SYDVKM. The CDR3 region is CATGTLNTEAFF. The DNA of the CDR3 is TGTGCCACCGGGACACTGAACACTGAAGCTTTCTTT.

This clone was seen more than once but under ten times. CDR3 sequence (DNA): TGTGCCAGCAGCCCCTCAGGGGGAAAAGGAAACACCATATATTTT. It is translated as CASSPSGGKGNTIYF. The chain recombines TRBV7-2 with TRBJ1-3, with TRBD1 matching over 7 bases. Trimming at V came to 5 bases and at J to 4 bases, leaving 8 bases not matched to a gene. CDR1 and CDR2 (germline): SGHTA, FQGNSA. This CDR3 spans 15 amino acids.

This clone was found a few times. This chain joins TRBV7-2 and TRBJ1-1, with 7 nucleotides matching TRBD1. This CDR3 has 14 amino acids. The germline V gene has CDR1 SGHTA and CDR2 FQGNSA. V gave up 5 bases and J gave up 1 base; unmatched junction bases: 4. CDR3 in DNA: TGTGCCAGCAGCGACCGGACAGGGAACACTGAAGCTTTCTTT. It encodes CASSDRTGNTEAFF.

This rearrangement joins TRBV7-2 to TRBJ1-2; D is uncertain. Trimming cost V 6 bases and J 8 bases, with 16 bases left between them. CDR3 length: 13 amino acids. Germline V lookup: CDR1 SGHTA, CDR2 FQGNSA. CDR3 bases: TGTGCCAGCAGTCCACCGGGCGGGTACGGCTACACCTTC. Translated: CASSPPGGYGYTF.

The chain is built from TRBV28 and TRBJ2-2; 14 positions agree with TRBD2. The CDR3 is 20 amino acids. Germline V lookup: CDR1 MDHEN, CDR2 SYDVKM. Trimming took 1 base from V and 6 from J; bases not matched to a gene: 13. CDR3 DNA sequence: TGTGCCAGCAGTTTATTGATTCCTGCGACTAGCGGGAGGGCCCCCGGGGAGCTGTTTTTT. As protein: CASSLLIPATSGRAPGELFF.

CDR3: CVRSSNADPTGASEGNQPQHF. In DNA form, the CDR3 reads TGTGTCAGAAGCTCCAATGCCGACCCGACAGGGGCCTCTGAGGGCAATCAGCCCCAGCATTTT. The rearrangement links TRBV7-5 to TRBJ1-5; TRBD1 was called by the table and not checked on the DNA. TRBV7-5 corresponds to a pseudogene. The CDR3 length is 21 residues.

The V call is TRBV6-5, the J call TRBJ1-1; D is possibly TRBD1 (5 bases). The germline V and J ends were trimmed by 6 bases and 7 bases, with 9 bases remaining between them. The germline V gene encodes CDR1 MNHEY and CDR2 SVGAGI. There are 11 residues in the CDR3. CDR3 nucleotides: TGTGCCAGCAGCTCCGGGGGTGAAGCTTTCTTT. This sequence encodes CASSSGGEAFF.

The gene calls are TRBV28 and TRBJ2-7, with 8 bases lining up with TRBD2. The CDR3 consists of 14 residues. The ends lost 6 bases at V and 4 bases at J; junction bases unmatched: 8. The germline gives CDR1 MDHEN, CDR2 SYDVKM. The CDR3 spells CASSGGGSRYEQYF. CDR3 bases: TGTGCCAGCAGCGGGGGGGGGAGTCGGTACGAGCAGTACTTC.

The chain links TRBV2 to TRBJ2-7; TRBD2 agrees at 9 bases. In germline, CDR1 is SNHLY, CDR2 FYNNEI. Germline trimming cut 7 bases from V and 0 bases from J; bases unmatched to any gene: 4. This CDR3 spans 14 amino acids. CDR3 sequence: CASTRSGSSYEQYF. CDR3 sequence (DNA): TGTGCCAGCACCCGTAGCGGGAGCTCCTACGAGCAGTACTTC.

The chain recombines TRBV5-1 with TRBJ1-4; 8 positions agree with TRBD1. V shed 0 bases and J 6 bases; nucleotides not matched to a gene: 4. There are 15 residues in the CDR3. Germline V CDR1 and CDR2: SGHRS, YFSETQ. CDR3 protein: CASSLGAGGYEKLFF. The CDR3 DNA is TGCGCCAGCAGCTTGGGGGCAGGGGGCTATGAAAAACTGTTTTTT.

V gene TRBV30 combines with J gene TRBJ2-5, with 13 bases that match TRBD2. This CDR3 contains 17 residues. Unmatched junction bases numbered 9, after V lost 3 bases and J lost 2 bases. Looked up from germline, CDR1 is GTSNPN and CDR2 is SVGIG (reference sequence). The CDR3 loop reads CAWSPRTSGGPQETQYF. CDR3 nucleotide sequence: TGTGCCTGGAGCCCTAGGACTAGCGGGGGCCCGCAAGAGACCCAGTACTTC.

This clone was recorded only once. The V gene is TRBV5-1, the J gene TRBJ1-1; D perhaps matches TRBD1 (6 bases). The ends were cut back, 1 base at V and 5 bases at J, with 18 bases in the middle. The CDR3 covers 16 residues. CDR1 is SGHRS, CDR2 YFSETQ, per germline. This chain's CDR3 is CASSLSPTGTFTEAFF. The CDR3 DNA follows: TGCGCCAGCAGCTTGTCCCCGACAGGTACATTTACTGAAGCTTTCTTT.

The chain is built from TRBV7-2 and TRBJ1-2; D possibly corresponds to TRBD1 (5 bases). CDR1 and CDR2 from the germline V gene are SGHTA and FQGNSA. There are 13 residues in the CDR3. V gave up 5 bases and J gave up 3 bases, with 10 bases separating them. The DNA for the CDR3 is TGTGCCAGCAGCCCGACAGTTGACTATGGCTACACCTTC. Amino acids: CASSPTVDYGYTF. Together with reference TRBV7-2 and TRBJ1-2, the CDR3 gives the full variable domain: GAGVSQSPSNKVTEKGKDVELRCDPISGHTALYWYRQSLGQGLEFLIYFQGNSAPDKSGLPSDRFSAERTGGSVSTLTIQRTQQEDSAVYLCASSPTVDYGYTFGSGTRLTVV.

This clone appeared a single time. The CDR3 is CSVERTGDTQYF. For the CDR3, the DNA is TGCAGCGTGGAACGGACAGGGGATACGCAGTATTTT. This sequence joins TRBV29-1 and TRBJ2-3, with TRBD1 matching 8 bases. CDR1 is SQVTM and CDR2 is ANQGSEA in the germline V gene. After removal of 6 bases from V and 6 bases from J, the junction contained 5 bases not matched to a gene. The CDR3 covers 12 residues.

This clone has just a few counts. The rearrangement uses TRBV4-2 and TRBJ2-5; a weak D match, TRBD1 (5 bases). Near its end, the DNA agrees better with TRBJ2-7, so the J call may be wrong. The V gene's germline CDR1 is LGHNA and CDR2 YNFKEQ. This CDR3 comprises 15 residues. CDR3 DNA sequence: TGTGCCAGCAGCCAAGATCGGGTAGGGGTCAACGAGCAGTACTTC. This gives the protein CASSQDRVGVNEQYF.

The CDR3 is CASSPGTDYGYTF. In nucleotides, the CDR3 is TGTGCCAGCAGCCCTGGGACAGACTATGGCTACACCTTC. The J gene is TRBJ1-2, the V gene TRBV9; 7 bases are a match to TRBD1. Germline V gene lookup returns CDR1 SGDLS and CDR2 YYNGEE. The CDR3 totals 13 residues. The V and J ends lost 4 bases and 3 bases, in that order; junction bases with no gene match: 3. The full variable domain, completed using reference TRBV9 and TRBJ1-2, is DSGVTQTPKHLITATGQRVTLRCSPRSGDLSVYWYQQSLDQGLQFLIQYYNGEERAKGNILERFSAQQFPDLHSELNLSSLELGDSALYFCASSPGTDYGYTFGSGTRLTVV.

This clone was detected only a few times. The chain uses TRBV5-4 and TRBJ2-5, with 9 bases lining up with TRBD1. With V trimmed by 3 bases and J by 4 bases, 4 bases remained unmatched. The CDR3 runs to 14 residues. Per the germline V gene, CDR1 is SGHNT and CDR2 is YYREEE (reference sequence). The CDR3 region has the DNA TGTGCCAGCAGCTCACAGGGGGCACGAGAGACCCAGTACTTC. This codes for CASSSQGARETQYF.